This is a list of T cell receptor beta chains from one sample in a study of shared clonotypes between healthy human individuals. The repertoire was sequenced with immunoSEQ multiplex PCR; TCRdb's copy has only in-frame clones and lacks some. The table lists some 350,000 clones, around two thirds of them singletons. Sequenced sample: memory CD4+ T cells sorted from blood. The origin of the receptors is a man younger than 40 in good health. The CDR3 runs from the conserved cysteine through the conserved F or W. Fields, in order: clone size, D gene, J gene, V gene, CDR3 protein, CDR3 DNA. A D gene is named only where the DNA matches it firmly. Expanded clones get a size class; other rows say once, few or many, or leave the size out.

- | - | TRBJ2-2 | TRBV19 | CASSTPLHLITGELFF | TGTGCCAGTAGCACCCCACTTCATTTGATTACCGGGGAGCTGTTTTTT
- | - | TRBJ2-7 | TRBV29-1 | CSVRRGRAETGEQYF | TGCAGCGTGCGACGGGGGAGAGCAGAGACAGGCGAGCAGTACTTC
once | - | TRBJ2-5 | TRBV5-1 | CASSPAGPGAETQYF | TGCGCCAGCAGCCCCGCCGGCCCCGGGGCGGAGACCCAGTACTTC
- | TRBD2 | TRBJ2-2 | TRBV9 | CASSVGLAGGSTGELFF | TGTGCCAGCAGCGTTGGACTAGCGGGAGGCTCGACCGGGGAGCTGTTTTTT
- | TRBD2 | TRBJ2-1 | TRBV25-1 | CASSEGTKIGNEQFF | TGTGCCAGCAGTGAGGGGACTAAAATAGGGAATGAGCAGTTCTTC
- | TRBD1 | TRBJ2-5 | TRBV6-1 | CASISGGTQYF | TGTGCCAGCATATCAGGGGGGACCCAGTACTTC
- | TRBD1 | TRBJ2-2 | TRBV7-3 | CASSAPNRGRTGELFF | TGTGCCAGCAGCGCACCAAACAGGGGTCGTACCGGGGAGCTGTTTTTT
- | - | TRBJ2-7 | TRBV5-6 | CASSSMGISYEQYF | TGTGCCAGCAGCAGCATGGGGATCTCCTACGAGCAGTACTTC
- | TRBD2 | TRBJ2-3 | TRBV10-3 | CAISEFSGLADRTDTQYF | TGTGCCATCAGTGAATTCTCGGGACTAGCGGACCGCACAGATACGCAGTATTTT
- | - | TRBJ2-1 | TRBV9 | CASSVVGEYNEQFF | TGTGCCAGCAGCGTAGTCGGGGAATACAATGAGCAGTTCTTC
- | - | TRBJ2-3 | TRBV6-6 | CASSPTRLGTDTQYF | TGTGCCAGCAGTCCCACCCGACTGGGCACAGATACGCAGTATTTT
few | - | TRBJ2-7 | TRBV10-3 | CAISEGQSSYEQYF | TGTGCCATCAGTGAGGGACAGAGCTCCTACGAGCAGTACTTC
- | TRBD2 | TRBJ2-1 | TRBV15 | CATSRASGRANVNEQFF | TGTGCCACCAGCAGAGCGAGCGGGAGGGCTAACGTGAATGAGCAGTTCTTC
- | TRBD1 | TRBJ1-2 | TRBV7-9 | CASSLAGGDGYTF | TGTGCCAGCAGCTTAGCAGGGGGCGATGGCTACACCTTC
- | TRBD1 | TRBJ2-3 | TRBV5-1 | CASSTGTGDGTQYF | TGCGCCAGCAGCACCGGGACAGGGGACGGTACGCAGTATTTT
- | TRBD1 | TRBJ1-5 | TRBV27 | CASSLLGGAQPQHF | TGTGCCAGCAGTTTATTAGGGGGCGCTCAGCCCCAGCATTTT
many | - | TRBJ2-1 | TRBV5-6 | CASSLGVLGEQFF | TGTGCCAGCAGCTTGGGGGTTTTGGGTGAGCAGTTCTTC
- | - | TRBJ2-7 | TRBV27 | CAIKTGPPTYEQYF | TGTGCCATCAAGACTGGCCCCCCTACCTACGAGCAGTACTTC
- | - | TRBJ2-1 | TRBV2 | CASRLDRAGGEQFF | TGTGCCAGCAGACTCGACAGGGCGGGGGGTGAGCAGTTCTTC
- | - | TRBJ2-2 | TRBV7-2 | CASSFGGEYTGELFF | TGTGCCAGCAGCTTCGGCGGGGAATACACCGGGGAGCTGTTTTTT
- | - | TRBJ2-7 | TRBV10-3 | CAISESGPSPRWQYF | TGTGCCATCAGTGAGTCAGGTCCAAGTCCCAGGTGGCAGTACTTC
- | TRBD2 | TRBJ2-3 | TRBV7-6 | CASSLLAPSSTDTQYF | TGTGCCAGCAGCCTACTAGCGCCTTCTAGCACAGATACGCAGTATTTT
few | - | TRBJ2-5 | TRBV7-9 | CASRRGASQETQYF | TGTGCCAGCAGGCGGGGAGCGAGCCAAGAGACCCAGTACTTC
many | - | TRBJ2-7 | TRBV2 | CAGAGTRKIYEQYF | TGTGCCGGCGCCGGGACCCGGAAAATCTACGAGCAGTACTTC
- | - | TRBJ2-7 | TRBV7-2 | CASSRWTSYEQYF | TGTGCCAGCAGCCGTTGGACCTCCTACGAGCAGTACTTC
- | - | TRBJ2-1 | TRBV19 | CASSVGNDNEQFF | TGTGCCAGTAGTGTCGGCAACGACAATGAGCAGTTCTTC
- | TRBD1 | TRBJ2-7 | TRBV13 | CASSLLGQGIYEQYF | TGTGCCAGCAGCCTCCTGGGACAGGGGATCTACGAGCAGTACTTC
few | - | TRBJ1-4 | TRBV19 | CASSRQGHEKLFF | TGTGCCAGTAGTAGGCAGGGCCATGAAAAACTGTTTTTT
- | TRBD2 | TRBJ2-1 | TRBV2 | CASSGTSGRGNEQFF | TGTGCCAGCAGTGGGACTAGCGGGAGGGGGAATGAGCAGTTCTTC
- | TRBD1 | TRBJ2-5 | TRBV6-1 | CASSEPRGLSRETQYF | TGTGCCAGCAGTGAACCCAGGGGGCTTTCAAGGGAGACCCAGTACTTC
- | - | TRBJ1-2 | TRBV9 | CASSAYTYGYTF | TGTGCCAGCAGCGCGTACACGTATGGCTACACCTTC
- | - | TRBJ2-7 | TRBV27 | CASRGDRDRRSYEQYF | TGTGCCAGCAGGGGGGACCGGGACCGACGCTCCTACGAGCAGTACTTC
many | - | TRBJ2-5 | TRBV11-2 | CASSWGGLGAETQYF | TGTGCCAGCAGCTGGGGTGGTCTAGGGGCAGAGACCCAGTACTTC
- | - | TRBJ1-1 | TRBV29-1 | CSVDVYLANTEAFF | TGCAGCGTTGATGTCTACCTAGCGAACACTGAAGCTTTCTTT
- | - | TRBJ2-5 | TRBV18 | CASSPPVGGDGTQYF | TGTGCCAGCTCACCACCAGTCGGGGGCGACGGGACCCAGTACTTC
- | - | TRBJ1-2 | TRBV12-5 | CASGLDKKEGGYTF | TGTGCTAGTGGTTTGGATAAGAAGGAGGGCGGCTACACCTTC
- | - | TRBJ2-7 | TRBV6-5 | CASSSRQGGNFYEQYF | TGTGCCAGCAGTTCCCGCCAGGGGGGCAATTTCTACGAGCAGTACTTC
- | - | TRBJ2-6 | TRBV7-6 | CASSLAGSGANVLTF | TGTGCCAGCAGCTTAGCAGGCTCTGGGGCCAACGTCCTGACTTTC
- | - | TRBJ2-2 | TRBV5-4 | CASSRGGGSGTGELFF | TGTGCCAGCAGTCGCGGAGGGGGCTCTGGCACCGGGGAGCTGTTTTTT
- | - | TRBJ2-2 | TRBV4-2 | CASSQAADTGELFF | TGTGCCAGCAGCCAAGCGGCGGACACCGGGGAGCTGTTTTTT
- | - | TRBJ1-1 | TRBV6-5 | CASSEWSGTEAFF | TGTGCCAGCAGTGAATGGTCAGGCACTGAAGCTTTCTTT